A selection of T cell receptor beta chains follows, all from one sample in a study of T-cell reconstitution after alpha-beta-depleted transplantation in children. Each CDR3 protein gets one entry after TCRdb re-called the PCR reads with MiXCR. The repertoire holds about 440,000 distinct CDR3 sequences, with roughly 43% as singletons. The starting material was PBMCs, obtained before TCRalphabeta/CD19-depleted stem cell transplant. Source of these receptors: a girl aged 2 to 9 with aplastic anemia, due to receive a stem cell transplant. Both conserved end residues are part of each CDR3. Each record gives: clone size, D gene, V gene, CDR3 length, J gene, CDR3 protein, CDR3 DNA. D genes are given only for firm matches. Clone size is given for some rows only: seen once, a few or many times, or a class if the clone is expanded.

>.|TRBD2|TRBV7-9|15|TRBJ2-1
CASSYSRTSGAEQFF
TGTGCCAGCAGCTATTCAAGGACTAGCGGCGCTGAGCAGTTCTTC
>many|TRBD2|TRBV28|16|TRBJ2-1
CASRGSGTRSYNEQFF
TGTGCCAGCAGGGGGAGCGGGACCAGGTCCTACAATGAGCAGTTCTTC
>.|.|TRBV29-1|10|TRBJ2-1
CSVKGREQFF
TGCAGCGTCAAGGGCCGAGAGCAGTTCTTC
>.|.|TRBV28|11|TRBJ2-7
CAIASSYEQYF
TGTGCCATCGCCAGCTCCTACGAGCAGTACTTC
>many|.|TRBV7-8|15|TRBJ2-1
CASSLAGTVLNEQFF
TGTGCCAGCAGCTTAGCGGGAACTGTCTTGAATGAGCAGTTCTTC
>few|.|TRBV5-1|17|TRBJ2-1
CASSSGLLKGSYNEQFF
TGCGCCAGCAGCTCGGGTCTACTGAAGGGGTCCTACAATGAGCAGTTCTTC
>many|TRBD2|TRBV3-1|16|TRBJ2-1
CASSLSGNLPYNEQFF
TGTGCCAGCAGCCTTAGCGGGAATCTACCCTACAATGAGCAGTTCTTC
>.|.|TRBV5-1|12|TRBJ2-7
CASSSSSLEQYF
TGCGCCAGCAGCTCGTCTTCTTTGGAGCAGTACTTC
>many|TRBD1|TRBV16|13|TRBJ2-7
CASSQRTGDGQYF
TGTGCCAGCAGCCAACGGACAGGGGACGGGCAGTACTTC
>few|TRBD2|TRBV20-1|16|TRBJ2-3
CSAPPSAGGPADTQYF
TGCAGTGCCCCCCCCTCCGCGGGAGGGCCAGCAGATACGCAGTATTTT
>.|TRBD2|TRBV9|16|TRBJ2-1
CSSSLQLAGASNEQFF
TGTTCCAGCAGCTTACAACTAGCGGGAGCGTCAAATGAGCAGTTCTTC
>.|.|TRBV30|11|TRBJ2-7
CAWSVENEQYF
TGTGCCTGGAGTGTTGAGAACGAGCAGTACTTC
>.|.|TRBV18|14|TRBJ1-3
CASSQGRSPNTIYF
TGTGCCAGCTCCCAAGGACGGAGCCCCAACACCATATATTTT
>many|TRBD2|TRBV6-5|16|TRBJ2-7
CASSYSLAGLFNEQYF
TGTGCCAGCAGTTACTCACTAGCGGGCCTGTTCAACGAGCAGTACTTC
>.|.|TRBV6-1|15|TRBJ1-4
CASLRGPATNEKLFF
TGTGCCAGTTTACGGGGCCCCGCAACTAATGAAAAACTGTTTTTT
>few|.|TRBV20-1|14|TRBJ2-5
CSASQGSGKETQYF
TGCAGTGCTAGTCAGGGTAGCGGTAAAGAGACCCAGTACTTC
>.|TRBD1|TRBV24-1|17|TRBJ2-7
CATSDSNAGQGRYEQYF
TGTGCCACCAGTGATTCCAACGCGGGACAGGGACGTTACGAGCAGTACTTC
>.|TRBD1|TRBV20-1|14|TRBJ1-1
CSAATGTGNTEAFF
TGCAGTGCGGCCACCGGGACAGGGAACACTGAAGCTTTCTTT